At least ten counts were recorded for the clone carrying this T cell receptor (beta chain). Its cognate antigen is unknown. TCRdb passed the 5' RACE reads through MiXCR, listing each CDR3 protein once. The sample records under 900,000 distinct CDR3 sequences, 15% to 20% being singletons. The data are from a study of identical twins. General study results and limits: With abundant cord blood beta clonotypes, insertions were fewer; memory repertoires showed no such pattern.

Germline CDR1 SEHNR, CDR2 FQNEAQ (reference sequence). The CDR3 extends over 15 amino acids. J was trimmed by 3 bases and V by 6 bases; bases with no gene match: 9. The sample was also reused in another study, on T cells expressing NK-cell markers. In that study: The sequencing cohort of eight donors included seven HCMV-seropositive individuals and one seronegative individual. Dominance of the CD3+CD56-NKG2C+ fraction by these clonotypes also held in four donors.

Material: PBMCs. This TCR came from a woman between 18 and 29 years old in good health. The V call is TRBV7-9, the J call TRBJ2-3; 7 positions agree with TRBD1. CDR3 residues: CASRSETGYTDTQYF. As DNA, the CDR3 is TGTGCCAGCAGATCGGAGACAGGGTATACAGATACGCAGTATTTT. The full variable domain, its missing parts supplied by reference TRBV7-9 and TRBJ2-3, is DTGVSQNPRHKITKRGQNVTFRCDPISEHNRLYWYRQTLGQGPEFLTYFQNEAQLEKSRLLSDRFSAERPKGSFSTLEIQRTEQGDSAMYLCASRSETGYTDTQYFGPGTRLTVL.